This T cell receptor beta chain was sequenced during a study of immune cell composition in non-small cell lung cancer. As for the study in general: Histologic subtype was mainly adenocarcinoma or squamous cell carcinoma.

Template was genomic DNA from frozen, unsorted single-cell suspensions. TCRdb's copy holds only in-frame clones and misses some; the assay was immunoSEQ multiplex PCR. The table records 3,000 to 4,000 clones, nearly 75% of them present only once. General study results and limits: Lung squamous cell carcinoma tumours had significantly higher top 10 clone scores and productive clonality than lung adenocarcinoma. Squamous carcinomas (roughly 80%) more often had tumour-associated clones >0.5% than adenocarcinomas (33%).

To note about this clone: Its antigen is as yet unknown.

The clonotype was recovered from a human donor with non-small cell lung cancer. The specimen sequenced was lung tumor tissue.

The CDR3 protein is CASSPGGQVNTEAFF. The CDR3 region has the DNA TGTGCCAGCAGCCCAGGGGGACAGGTGAACACTGAAGCTTTCTTT. The chain joins TRBV5-4 to TRBJ1-1; 8 positions agree with TRBD1. The CDR3 has 15 residues. Germline V gene data show CDR1 as SGHNT and CDR2 as YYREEE (reference sequence). J lost 0 bases, V lost 4 bases, and 5 bases had no gene match. The whole variable domain, remainder taken from reference TRBV5-4 and TRBJ1-1, is ETGVTQSPTHLIKTRGQQVTLRCSSQSGHNTVSWYQQALGQGPQFIFQYYREEENGRGNFPPRFSGLQFPNYSSELNVNALELDDSALYLCASSPGGQVNTEAFFGQGTRLTVV.